This TCR beta chain is from a study of human T cells and chemical hapten exposure (dated by TCRdb to 2020 to 2023). Regarding the complete study: For sensitization, 2% DPC in acetone was applied to a 2 cm by 2 cm area of upper inner arm skin. Throughout the approximately 26-week study period, patients were also given weekly therapeutic DPC doses on the scalp. Patch testing was done on the upper back using Finn chambers containing 0.01% DPC, and results were scored after 6 days according to International Contact Dermatitis Research Group standards. The mostly female patient cohort included alopecia areata with under or over 50% scalp involvement, alopecia totalis and alopecia universalis. Libraries were combined into a pool for sequencing, and differences in TCR yield between samples came mainly from small differences in library volumes within the pool. In alopecia patients, the study followed how the peripheral blood TCR repertoire changed in vivo over primary and secondary sensitization to diphenylcyclopropenone (DPC), a hapten. Blood samples were taken from patients before sensitization (week 0) and at 2, 6 and about 24 weeks after DPC sensitization. Under 30 alopecia patients gave blood for TCR sequencing at one to four time points (pre-sensitization, 2, 6 and 24 weeks). The paper as a whole reports these results and caveats: Repeated subsampling changed both the strength of the expansion versus patch-test correlation and the threshold at which the correlation became significant. DPC sensitization did not change the number of TCRs with a frequency above 1 in 1000, and there was no evidence of changes in global repertoire structure. Patch test score was positively correlated with the number of PT1 expanded TCRs, with significance at thresholds 8, 16 and 32 but not at 4. Compared with pre-sensitization or healthy control sets, expanded TCRs formed significantly more large CDR3 similarity clusters, which is consistent with antigen-driven responses. Alopecia, a presumed autoimmune disease, was present in all patients, so the immune response of the patients might differ from that of healthy individuals.

In the paper's terms, the time point label means: patch test 1, 2 weeks after DPC sensitization. The treatment or condition label for this specimen denotes: therapeutic diphenylcyclopropenone sensitization with weekly scalp DPC. At every patch-test visit, the blood draw took place before the patch test was put on. Patients were eligible if aged 18 to 70, diagnosed with alopecia and judged suitable for DPC therapy, and pregnant patients were excluded. Total RNA was isolated from unfractionated whole blood collected in Tempus Blood RNA tubes. Counted from cysteine to phenylalanine, this CDR3 has 15 amino acids. The DNA shown is the 45-base CDR3, in frame from base 1. Trimming removed 5 bases from V and 2 bases from J; the gene matches leave 5 bases unexplained. The method behind the library was RACE. Sequencing was performed on a NextSeq 500. Library preparation attached unique molecular identifiers to individual cDNA molecules for quantitative, reproducible TCR counting. Both TCR alpha and TCR beta chains were sequenced from each blood RNA sample. Per the authors' processing: The median number of TCRs per sample was 90,000 to 100,000, ranging from about 23,224 to 700,000. The Decombinator software suite was used to annotate the V, J and CDR3 of the TCR reads. Every sample was subsampled to the same number of TCRs (28,000) for the PS versus PT1 abundance plots. Expanded TCRs were defined as absent before sensitization and observed at least eight times at the 2-week time point. Using fastp trimming at Q25 and MiXCR clonotype assembly, TCRdb reanalyzed the public sequencing data and kept in-frame beta chains. Here each entry gathers all rows of one CDR3 protein and keeps the most common genes and DNA. TCRdb, rather than the study authors, made the V and J calls. Here the sample has some 81,000 distinct CDR3 sequences; approximately 8% occur a single time. The biggest ten clones account for around 1.5% of the sample.

A remark on this clonotype: Its antigen remains undetermined. Base qualities are not provided; no much larger clone lies one nucleotide away.

The receptor comes from a woman aged 25 to 45 with alopecia areata. Some clones in this sample may be carry-over from other donors' samples. The rearranged segments are TRBV12-3 or TRBV12-4 and TRBJ2-3; 9 central nucleotides agree with TRBD2. The sequenced sample was whole blood, obtained in connection with sensitization to the hapten diphenylcyclopropenone (DPC). The CDR3 reads as follows: CASSTLAGITDTQYF. The DNA is TGTGCCAGCAGTACGCTAGCGGGGATCACAGATACGCAGTATTTT.